The present T cell receptor (beta chain) was sequenced within a study of CD8+ T cells in alopecia areata. About this clone itself: Its target is not known.

CDR1 and CDR2 (germline): SGDLS, YYNGEE. The V gene end was trimmed by 0 bases and the J gene end by 5 bases; junction bases not matched to a gene: 11. The CDR3 runs to 17 residues. Study conclusions and caveats: Higher clonality and more expanded CD8+ clones appeared in lesional than normal scalp. Resident alphabeta T cells of normal skin are also sequenced in scalp samples.

Extracted RNA was reverse transcribed, and the resulting cDNA served as sequencing template. The assay was immunoSEQ multiplex PCR, and TCRdb's table has in-frame clones only and misses some. There are 90,000 to 150,000 clones in the sample; around 61% occur only once, and about 3% lies in the top ten. This clonotype originated in a human donor in good health. This sequence joins TRBV9 and TRBJ2-3, with TRBD2 matching over 8 bases. Material for sequencing was CD4+ T cells sorted from blood. In nucleotides, the CDR3 is TGTGCCAGCAGCGTAGTAACCCTAGCGGGTTTAGGAGATACGCAGTATTTT. It encodes CASSVVTLAGLGDTQYF.